A selection of T cell receptor beta chains follows, all from one sample in a study of T cell changes during pregnancy in multiple sclerosis. Sequenced by immunoSEQ multiplex PCR; TCRdb stores in-frame clones only, minus some. The sample records roughly 100,000 clones, about 90% being singletons. Here the sequenced sample was peripheral blood, taken in the second trimester of pregnancy. Receptors originate from a female donor with multiple sclerosis, enrolled in a pregnancy study. The CDR3 runs from the conserved cysteine through the conserved F or W. D genes are given only for firm matches. The size field is filled for only some rows; it gives once, few, many or a size class.

size: .
J: TRBJ2-1
V: TRBV27
D: TRBD2
DNA: TGTGCCAGCACTATGACTAGCGGGAGTTCTGGTGAGCAGTTCTTC
CDR3: CASTMTSGSSGEQFF

size: .
J: TRBJ2-5
V: TRBV7-9
D: .
DNA: TGTGCCAGCAGTCACCCAGTTGTTGAGACCCAGTACTTC
CDR3: CASSHPVVETQYF

size: .
J: TRBJ2-5
V: TRBV19
D: TRBD2
DNA: TGTGCCAGTAGTATAGAGGGAGGGGAGACCCAGTACTTC
CDR3: CASSIEGGETQYF

size: once
J: TRBJ2-1
V: TRBV6-5
D: .
DNA: TGTGCCAGCAGTTACGGAGGGCCCCCGAACAATGAGCAGTTCTTC
CDR3: CASSYGGPPNNEQFF

size: .
J: TRBJ2-7
V: TRBV5-6
D: .
DNA: TGTGCCAGCAGCTTGGTTTCAGGGTGGGGTGAGCAGTACTTC
CDR3: CASSLVSGWGEQYF

size: .
J: TRBJ2-7
V: TRBV30
D: .
DNA: TGTGCCTGGAGTGGCTCAGGGTACTCTGGGGAGCAGTACTTC
CDR3: CAWSGSGYSGEQYF

size: .
J: TRBJ2-3
V: TRBV7-9
D: TRBD2
DNA: TGTGCCAGCAGCCACCCGCTAGCGGGACGTGATACGCAGTATTTT
CDR3: CASSHPLAGRDTQYF

size: .
J: TRBJ2-7
V: TRBV7-2
D: TRBD2
DNA: TGTGCCAGCAGCTTTAGCGGGAGGCCCGAGCAGTACTTC
CDR3: CASSFSGRPEQYF

size: .
J: TRBJ2-5
V: TRBV29-1
D: .
DNA: TGCAGCGTCACCAGCGGGGAGACCCAGTACTTC
CDR3: CSVTSGETQYF

size: .
J: TRBJ2-5
V: TRBV25-1
D: .
DNA: TGTGCCAGCAGTGACACCAGTACAATTTGGGAGACCCAGTACTTC
CDR3: CASSDTSTIWETQYF

size: .
J: TRBJ1-2
V: TRBV6-1
D: .
DNA: TGTGCCAGCAGTGAACCGGGAAAGTTGAAGGGTGGCTACACCTTC
CDR3: CASSEPGKLKGGYTF

size: .
J: TRBJ2-5
V: TRBV5-1
D: .
DNA: TGCGCCAGCAGCTTGCTACAAGAGACCCAGTACTTC
CDR3: CASSLLQETQYF

size: .
J: TRBJ1-2
V: TRBV7-2
D: .
DNA: TGTGCCAGCAGCCCACAGGGTGGCTATGGCTACACCTTC
CDR3: CASSPQGGYGYTF

size: .
J: TRBJ2-1
V: TRBV7-9
D: .
DNA: TGTGCCAGCAGCTCTCCGACTGGCAATGAGCAGTTCTTC
CDR3: CASSSPTGNEQFF

size: .
J: TRBJ2-6
V: TRBV7-9
D: .
DNA: TGTGCCAGCAGCTTAGGGGGGGGGCGCGTCGTCCTGACTTTC
CDR3: CASSLGGGRVVLTF

size: .
J: TRBJ2-7
V: TRBV5-4
D: .
DNA: TGTGCCAGCAGCTTGGGGCTAGTCTCCTACGAGCAGTACTTC
CDR3: CASSLGLVSYEQYF

size: .
J: TRBJ2-7
V: TRBV10-2
D: .
DNA: TGCGCCAGCAGTGAGCCACCAGGGGGGACCTACGAGCAGTACTTC
CDR3: CASSEPPGGTYEQYF

size: .
J: TRBJ2-3
V: TRBV6-5
D: .
DNA: TGTGCCAGCAGTTACGAGAGGGATACGCAGTATTTT
CDR3: CASSYERDTQYF

size: .
J: TRBJ2-7
V: TRBV9
D: TRBD1
DNA: TGTGCCAGCAGCAGGGACAGGGGGCAAAACGAGCAGTACTTC
CDR3: CASSRDRGQNEQYF

size: .
J: TRBJ1-1
V: TRBV4-3
D: .
DNA: TGCGCCAGCAGCCAGGATGACAGCCTGAACACTGAAGCTTTCTTT
CDR3: CASSQDDSLNTEAFF

size: .
J: TRBJ2-1
V: TRBV5-1
D: TRBD1
DNA: TGCGCCAGCAGCCTACCACAGGGGGCGGACAATGAGCAGTTCTTC
CDR3: CASSLPQGADNEQFF

size: few
J: TRBJ1-4
V: TRBV5-1
D: .
DNA: TGCGCCAGCAGCTTGGATGGCAGGCCAAATGAAAAACTGTTTTTT
CDR3: CASSLDGRPNEKLFF

size: .
J: TRBJ2-7
V: TRBV5-4
D: .
DNA: TGTGCCAGCAGCTTGTCAGGGGGGCTCGAGCAGTACTTC
CDR3: CASSLSGGLEQYF

size: .
J: TRBJ1-4
V: TRBV18
D: .
DNA: TGTGCCAGCTCACCAATAGGGGTGAATGAAAAACTGTTTTTT
CDR3: CASSPIGVNEKLFF

size: .
J: TRBJ2-3
V: TRBV5-1
D: TRBD2
DNA: TGCGCCAGCAGCTCGGGACTAGCGGGAGGTTCTAGCACAGATACGCAGTATTTT
CDR3: CASSSGLAGGSSTDTQYF

size: .
J: TRBJ2-5
V: TRBV4-1
D: TRBD1
DNA: TGCGCCAGCAGCCTAACAGGGGGCGAGACCCAGTACTTC
CDR3: CASSLTGGETQYF

size: .
J: TRBJ2-5
V: TRBV9
D: TRBD1
DNA: TGTGCCAGCAGCACAGGGGGACTTCAAGAGACCCAGTACTTC
CDR3: CASSTGGLQETQYF

size: .
J: TRBJ1-1
V: TRBV10-2
D: .
DNA: TGCGCCAGCAGTGAGTCGTGGGGGGGAATCATGAACACTGAAGCTTTCTTT
CDR3: CASSESWGGIMNTEAFF

size: .
J: TRBJ2-1
V: TRBV6-5
D: TRBD1
DNA: TGTGCCAGCAGTTACCCGACAGGGGGTGAGCAGTTCTTC
CDR3: CASSYPTGGEQFF

size: once
J: TRBJ2-2
V: TRBV7-6
D: TRBD2
DNA: TGTGCCAGCAGCGACGGGACTAGCGGGATATTCGGGGAGCTGTTTTTT
CDR3: CASSDGTSGIFGELFF

size: .
J: TRBJ2-1
V: TRBV13
D: TRBD1
DNA: TGTGCCAGCAGGCGACAGGGGAGAAACAATGAGCAGTTCTTC
CDR3: CASRRQGRNNEQFF

size: .
J: TRBJ2-7
V: TRBV28
D: .
DNA: TGTGCCAGCAGTTTGGCGGGGTCCGACTACGAGCAGTACTTC
CDR3: CASSLAGSDYEQYF

size: .
J: TRBJ2-5
V: TRBV6-1
D: .
DNA: TGTGCCAGCAGTGAATTGGGGGCGACGGATCGCCAAGAGACCCAGTACTTC
CDR3: CASSELGATDRQETQYF

size: .
J: TRBJ2-1
V: TRBV7-2
D: TRBD2
DNA: TGTGCCAGCAGCCCGACTAGCGGGACCCCCTATGAGCAGTTCTTC
CDR3: CASSPTSGTPYEQFF

size: .
J: TRBJ2-5
V: TRBV27
D: .
DNA: TGTGCCAGCAGTCCACTCGGGGAGACCCAGTACTTC
CDR3: CASSPLGETQYF

size: .
J: TRBJ2-1
V: TRBV15
D: TRBD2
DNA: TGTGCCACCAGCAGAGGGGAACTAGCGACAAAGCAGTTCTTC
CDR3: CATSRGELATKQFF

size: .
J: TRBJ1-4
V: TRBV5-6
D: TRBD1
DNA: TGTGCCAGCAGCCCAGGGGGAGCTAATGAAAAACTGTTTTTT
CDR3: CASSPGGANEKLFF

size: .
J: TRBJ2-7
V: TRBV28
D: .
DNA: TGTGCCAGCAGTCCCAGACTCTACGAGCAGTACTTC
CDR3: CASSPRLYEQYF

size: .
J: TRBJ1-2
V: TRBV5-5
D: .
DNA: TGTGCCAGCAGCTTAACAGGAACCTATGGCTACACCTTC
CDR3: CASSLTGTYGYTF

size: .
J: TRBJ2-7
V: TRBV2
D: TRBD1
DNA: TGTGCCAGCAGTGGAGCCGGGACAGAACCCTACGAGCAGTACTTC
CDR3: CASSGAGTEPYEQYF

size: .
J: TRBJ2-7
V: TRBV29-1
D: TRBD2
DNA: TGCAGCGGTGAGACTAGCGGGAACGAGCAGTACTTC
CDR3: CSGETSGNEQYF

size: .
J: TRBJ2-6
V: TRBV5-5
D: TRBD2
DNA: TGTGCCAGCAGCTACTCTGGGTCCGGGAGGGGCTCTGGGGCCAACGTCCTGACTTTC
CDR3: CASSYSGSGRGSGANVLTF

size: .
J: TRBJ2-2
V: TRBV14
D: TRBD1
DNA: TGTGCCAGCAGCCAAGATACCGCGCAACGGGACAGGGATATGAAACCGAACACCGGGGAGCTGTTTTTT
CDR3: CASSQDTAQRDRDMKPNTGELFF

size: .
J: TRBJ2-3
V: TRBV4-2
D: .
DNA: TGTGCCAGCAGCCCCCAGGGACAAGATACGCAGTATTTT
CDR3: CASSPQGQDTQYF

size: .
J: TRBJ2-7
V: TRBV1
D: .
DNA: TGCACCAGCAGCCAAGGGTGGACGAATAGCGGGGAGCTATCCTACGAGCAGTACTTC
CDR3: CTSSQGWTNSGELSYEQYF

size: once
J: TRBJ2-7
V: TRBV4-1
D: TRBD1
DNA: TGCGCCAGCAGCCAATCCGGGACAGGGACCTACGAGCAGTACTTC
CDR3: CASSQSGTGTYEQYF

size: .
J: TRBJ2-2
V: TRBV2
D: TRBD1
DNA: TGTGCCAGCAGTGAACCCAGGGGGCATGGCACCGGGGAGCTGTTTTTT
CDR3: CASSEPRGHGTGELFF

size: .
J: TRBJ1-5
V: TRBV27
D: .
DNA: TGCGCAGCAGGATCCCCGACCCGTGGCAATCAGCCCCAGCATTTT
CDR3: CAAGSPTRGNQPQHF

size: .
J: TRBJ2-7
V: TRBV11-3
D: TRBD2
DNA: TGTGCCAGCAGCTACAAAGCGGGAGTCGAGCAGTACTTC
CDR3: CASSYKAGVEQYF

size: .
J: TRBJ1-4
V: TRBV5-1
D: .
DNA: TGCGCCAGCAGTCCCGCGCAGGGAGGAGAAAAACTGTTTTTT
CDR3: CASSPAQGGEKLFF

size: .
J: TRBJ2-7
V: TRBV7-2
D: TRBD2
DNA: TGTGCCAGCAGCTCATGGACTAGCGGGATCCCATTTTATGAGCAGTACTTC
CDR3: CASSSWTSGIPFYEQYF

size: .
J: TRBJ1-1
V: TRBV6-5
D: .
DNA: TGTGCCAGCAGCCTTCCTACTGGACAGAACACTGAAGCTTTCTTT
CDR3: CASSLPTGQNTEAFF

size: .
J: TRBJ1-3
V: TRBV6-5
D: .
DNA: TGTGCCAGCAGGAAACAGGGTTCCGGAAACACCATATATTTT
CDR3: CASRKQGSGNTIYF

size: .
J: TRBJ1-2
V: TRBV5-1
D: TRBD1
DNA: TGCGCCAGCAGCTTCAAGGACAGGGGGGTTTTTGATGGCTACACCTTC
CDR3: CASSFKDRGVFDGYTF

size: .
J: TRBJ2-7
V: TRBV5-1
D: TRBD1
DNA: TGCGCCAGCAGCAAGGACAGGCGGGAGCAGTACTTC
CDR3: CASSKDRREQYF

size: .
J: TRBJ1-2
V: TRBV10-3
D: TRBD1
DNA: TGTGCCATCAACTCCCAGGGGGCGCCTTATGGCTACACCTTC
CDR3: CAINSQGAPYGYTF

size: .
J: TRBJ1-2
V: TRBV5-4
D: .
DNA: TGTGCCAGCAGCTTGGGGGCTGTGGGCTATGGCTACACCTTC
CDR3: CASSLGAVGYGYTF

size: .
J: TRBJ2-7
V: TRBV6-5
D: TRBD1
DNA: TGTGCCACTTCCCCCGGGACAGCGCTCCCCGAGCAGTACTTC
CDR3: CATSPGTALPEQYF

size: once
J: TRBJ1-1
V: TRBV6-6
D: TRBD1
DNA: TGTGCCAGCAGACGCGACAGGGAGAACACTGAAGCTTTCTTT
CDR3: CASRRDRENTEAFF

size: .
J: TRBJ1-5
V: TRBV6-1
D: TRBD1
DNA: TGTGCCAGCAGTGAAGGACAGGGGGCTCCCTTCGGTCAGCCCCAGCATTTT
CDR3: CASSEGQGAPFGQPQHF